This TCR beta chain stems from a study of human T cells and chemical hapten exposure. Regarding this clonotype: Its specificity is unknown.

The CDR3 runs to 17 residues. The V gene's germline CDR1 is DFQATT and CDR2 SNEGSKA (reference sequence). The junction had 14 bases not matched to a gene; V was cut back by 4 bases and J by 5 bases. In the source study's methods: Counting gave a median of about 89,000 TCRs per sample, with values ranging from roughly 20,000 to 750,000. TCRdb ran MiXCR on the RACE reads and lists one entry per CDR3 protein. The V and J calls, along with clone size, are taken from TCRdb and not from the paper's own processing. The repertoire holds more than 100,000 distinct CDR3 sequences, with 11% as singletons. Study-level findings and limits: TCRs at high frequency, those above 1 in 1000, did not change with DPC sensitization.

Stated time point: patch test 3, about 24 weeks after DPC sensitization. The sample's treatment: therapeutic diphenylcyclopropenone sensitization with weekly scalp DPC. Sample donors consisted of patients with alopecia, aged 18 to 70 years, who were suitable for DPC. Sequences were derived from whole blood, sampled in connection with sensitization to the hapten diphenylcyclopropenone (DPC). This receptor was obtained from a woman between 45 and 60 years old with alopecia areata. Some clones in this sample may be carry-over from other donors' samples. This sequence joins TRBV20-1 and TRBJ2-5, with 12 nucleotides matching TRBD2. CDR3 bases: TGCAGTGCTACCGCCTGGACTAGCGGGGTCAGTAGTGAGACCCAGTACTTC. This gives the protein CSATAWTSGVSSETQYF.